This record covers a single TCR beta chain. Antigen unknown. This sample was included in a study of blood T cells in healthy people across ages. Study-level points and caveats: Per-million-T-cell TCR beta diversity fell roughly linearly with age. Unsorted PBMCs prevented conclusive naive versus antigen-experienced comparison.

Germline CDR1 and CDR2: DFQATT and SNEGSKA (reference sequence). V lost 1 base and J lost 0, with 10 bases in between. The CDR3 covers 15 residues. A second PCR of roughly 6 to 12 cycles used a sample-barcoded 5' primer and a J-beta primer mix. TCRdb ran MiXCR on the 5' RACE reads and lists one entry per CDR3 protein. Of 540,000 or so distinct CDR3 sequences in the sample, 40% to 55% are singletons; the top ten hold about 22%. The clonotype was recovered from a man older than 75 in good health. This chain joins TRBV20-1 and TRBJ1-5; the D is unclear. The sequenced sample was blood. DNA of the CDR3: TGCAGTGCTAGAGTTGGGGTCAATAGCAATCAGCCCCAGCATTTT. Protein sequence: CSARVGVNSNQPQHF.